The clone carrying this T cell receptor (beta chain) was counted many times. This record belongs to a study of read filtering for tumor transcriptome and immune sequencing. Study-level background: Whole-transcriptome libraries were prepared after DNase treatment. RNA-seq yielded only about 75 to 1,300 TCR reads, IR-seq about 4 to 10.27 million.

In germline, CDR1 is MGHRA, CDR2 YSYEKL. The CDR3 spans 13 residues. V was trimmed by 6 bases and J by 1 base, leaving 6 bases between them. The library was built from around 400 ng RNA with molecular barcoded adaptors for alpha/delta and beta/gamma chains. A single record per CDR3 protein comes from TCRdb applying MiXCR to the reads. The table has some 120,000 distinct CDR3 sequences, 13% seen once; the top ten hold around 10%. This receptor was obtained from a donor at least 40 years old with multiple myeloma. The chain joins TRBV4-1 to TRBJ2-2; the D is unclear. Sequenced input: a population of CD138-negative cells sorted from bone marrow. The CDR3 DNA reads TGCGCCAGCAGAAGGGAGAACACCGGGGAGCTGTTTTTT. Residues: CASRRENTGELFF.